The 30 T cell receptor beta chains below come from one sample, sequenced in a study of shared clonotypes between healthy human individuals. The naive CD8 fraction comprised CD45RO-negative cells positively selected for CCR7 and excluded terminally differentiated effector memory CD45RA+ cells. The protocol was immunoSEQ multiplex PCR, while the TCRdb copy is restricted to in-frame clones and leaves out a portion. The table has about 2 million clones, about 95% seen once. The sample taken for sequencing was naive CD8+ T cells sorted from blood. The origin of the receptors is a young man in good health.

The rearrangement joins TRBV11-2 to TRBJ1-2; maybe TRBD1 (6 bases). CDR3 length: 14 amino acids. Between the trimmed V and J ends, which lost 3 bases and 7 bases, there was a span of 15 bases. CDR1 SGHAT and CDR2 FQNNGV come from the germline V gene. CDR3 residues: CASSFSGDPSGYTF. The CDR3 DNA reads TGTGCCAGCAGCTTCTCAGGGGATCCCTCTGGCTACACCTTC.

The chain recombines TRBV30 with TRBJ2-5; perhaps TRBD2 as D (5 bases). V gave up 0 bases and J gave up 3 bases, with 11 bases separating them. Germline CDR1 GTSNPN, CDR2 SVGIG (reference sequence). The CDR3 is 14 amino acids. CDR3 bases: TGTGCCTGGAGTGTGGGGAGTAGCGAAGAGACCCAGTACTTC. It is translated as CAWSVGSSEETQYF.

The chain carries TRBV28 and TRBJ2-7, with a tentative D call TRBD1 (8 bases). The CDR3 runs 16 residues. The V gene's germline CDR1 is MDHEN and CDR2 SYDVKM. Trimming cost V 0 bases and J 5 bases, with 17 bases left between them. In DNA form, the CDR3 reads TGTGCCAGCAGTTTATGGATGACAGGGGAGGGGGACGAGCAGTACTTC. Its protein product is CASSLWMTGEGDEQYF.

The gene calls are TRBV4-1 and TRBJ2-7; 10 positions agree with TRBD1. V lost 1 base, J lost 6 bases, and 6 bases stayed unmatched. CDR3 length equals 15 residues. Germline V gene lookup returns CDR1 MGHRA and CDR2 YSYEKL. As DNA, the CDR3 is TGCGCCAGCAGCCAAGTTCCGGGACAGGGGAGCGAGCAGTACTTC. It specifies CASSQVPGQGSEQYF.

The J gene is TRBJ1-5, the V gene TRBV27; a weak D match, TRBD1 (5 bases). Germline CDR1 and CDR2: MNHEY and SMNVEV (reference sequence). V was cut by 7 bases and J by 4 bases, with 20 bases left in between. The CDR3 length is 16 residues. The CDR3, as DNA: TGTGCCAGCAACCCAATCGGGGCAGGCCAGAATCAGCCCCAGCATTTT. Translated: CASNPIGAGQNQPQHF.

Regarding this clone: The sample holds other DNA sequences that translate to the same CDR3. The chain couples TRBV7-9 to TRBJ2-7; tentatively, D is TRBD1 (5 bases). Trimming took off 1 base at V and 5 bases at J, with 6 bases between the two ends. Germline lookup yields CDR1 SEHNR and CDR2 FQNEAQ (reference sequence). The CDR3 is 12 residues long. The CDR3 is CASSLGGHEQYF. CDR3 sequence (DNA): TGTGCCAGCAGCTTAGGGGGCCACGAGCAGTACTTC.

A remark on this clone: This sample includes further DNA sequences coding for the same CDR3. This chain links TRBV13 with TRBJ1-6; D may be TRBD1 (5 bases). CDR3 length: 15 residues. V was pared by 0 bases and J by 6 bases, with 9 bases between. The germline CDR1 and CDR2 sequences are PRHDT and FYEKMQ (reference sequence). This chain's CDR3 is CASSLGGGGNSPLHF. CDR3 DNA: TGTGCCAGCAGCTTAGGCGGGGGAGGTAATTCACCCCTCCACTTT.

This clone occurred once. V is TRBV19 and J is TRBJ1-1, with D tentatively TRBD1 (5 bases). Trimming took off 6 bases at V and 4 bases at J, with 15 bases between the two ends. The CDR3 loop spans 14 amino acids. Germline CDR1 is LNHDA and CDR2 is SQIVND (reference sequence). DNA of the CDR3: TGTGCCAGTAGGACTTGGGGCACGGGCACTGAAGCTTTCTTT. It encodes CASRTWGTGTEAFF.

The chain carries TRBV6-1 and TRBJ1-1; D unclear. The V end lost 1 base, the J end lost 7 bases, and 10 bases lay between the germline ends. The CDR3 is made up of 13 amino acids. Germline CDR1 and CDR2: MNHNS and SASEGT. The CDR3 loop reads CASSEGTGYEAFF. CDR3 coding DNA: TGTGCCAGCAGTGAAGGGACTGGATATGAAGCTTTCTTT.

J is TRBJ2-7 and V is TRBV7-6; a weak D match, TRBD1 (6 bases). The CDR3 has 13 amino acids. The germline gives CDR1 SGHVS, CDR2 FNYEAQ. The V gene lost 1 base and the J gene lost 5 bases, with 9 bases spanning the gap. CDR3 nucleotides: TGTGCCAGCAGCTTAGGAGGGGACAACGAGCAGTACTTC. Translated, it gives CASSLGGDNEQYF.

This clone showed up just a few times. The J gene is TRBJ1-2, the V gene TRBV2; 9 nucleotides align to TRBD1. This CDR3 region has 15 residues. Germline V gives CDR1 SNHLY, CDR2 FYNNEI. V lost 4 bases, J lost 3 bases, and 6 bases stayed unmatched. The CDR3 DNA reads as TGTGCCAGCAGTGGGGGGACAGGGATTCACTATGGCTACACCTTC. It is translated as CASSGGTGIHYGYTF. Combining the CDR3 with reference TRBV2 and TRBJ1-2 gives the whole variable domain EPEVTQTPSHQVTQMGQEVILRCVPISNHLYFYWYRQILGQKVEFLVSFYNNEISEKSEIFDDQFSVERPDGSNFTLKIRSTKLEDSAMYFCASSGGTGIHYGYTFGSGTRLTVV.

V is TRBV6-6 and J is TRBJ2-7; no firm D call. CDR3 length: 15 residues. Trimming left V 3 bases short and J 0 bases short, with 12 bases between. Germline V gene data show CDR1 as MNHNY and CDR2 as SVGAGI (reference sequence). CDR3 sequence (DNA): TGTGCCAGCAGTTATTTGACGGCCGTCTCCTACGAGCAGTACTTC. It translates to CASSYLTAVSYEQYF.

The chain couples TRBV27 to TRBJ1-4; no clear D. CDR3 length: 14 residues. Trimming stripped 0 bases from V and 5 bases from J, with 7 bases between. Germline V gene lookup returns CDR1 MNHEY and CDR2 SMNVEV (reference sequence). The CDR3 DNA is TGTGCCAGCAGTTTATCGATGGGGAATGAAAAACTGTTTTTT. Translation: CASSLSMGNEKLFF.

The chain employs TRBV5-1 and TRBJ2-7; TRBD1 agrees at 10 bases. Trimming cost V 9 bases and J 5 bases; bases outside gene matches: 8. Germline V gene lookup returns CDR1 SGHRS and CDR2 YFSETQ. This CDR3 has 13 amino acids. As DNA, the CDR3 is TGCGCCACCCCGGGACAGGGGTCCCACGAGCAGTACTTC. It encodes CATPGQGSHEQYF.

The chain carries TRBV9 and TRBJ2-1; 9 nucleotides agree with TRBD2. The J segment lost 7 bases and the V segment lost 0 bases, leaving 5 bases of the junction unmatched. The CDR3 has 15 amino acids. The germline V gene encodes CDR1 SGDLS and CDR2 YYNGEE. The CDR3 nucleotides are TGTGCCAGCAGCGTAGGTAGCGGGGGCTGGAATGAGCAGTTCTTC. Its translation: CASSVGSGGWNEQFF.

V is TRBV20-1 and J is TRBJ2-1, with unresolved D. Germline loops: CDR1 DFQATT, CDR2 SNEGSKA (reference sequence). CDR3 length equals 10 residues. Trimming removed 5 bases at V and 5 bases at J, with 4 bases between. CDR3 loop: CSAWNNEQFF. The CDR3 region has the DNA TGCAGTGCTTGGAACAATGAGCAGTTCTTC.

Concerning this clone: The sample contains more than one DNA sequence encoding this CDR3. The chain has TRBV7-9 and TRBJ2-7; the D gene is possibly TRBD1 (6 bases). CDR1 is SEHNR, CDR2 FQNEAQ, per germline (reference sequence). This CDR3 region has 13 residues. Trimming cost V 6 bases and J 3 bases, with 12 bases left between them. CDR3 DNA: TGTGCCAGCAGTCGGGACAACAACTACGAGCAGTACTTC. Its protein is CASSRDNNYEQYF. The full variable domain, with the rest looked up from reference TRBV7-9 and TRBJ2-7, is DTGVSQNPRHKITKRGQNVTFRCDPISEHNRLYWYRQTLGQGPEFLTYFQNEAQLEKSRLLSDRFSAERPKGSFSTLEIQRTEQGDSAMYLCASSRDNNYEQYFGPGTRLTVT.

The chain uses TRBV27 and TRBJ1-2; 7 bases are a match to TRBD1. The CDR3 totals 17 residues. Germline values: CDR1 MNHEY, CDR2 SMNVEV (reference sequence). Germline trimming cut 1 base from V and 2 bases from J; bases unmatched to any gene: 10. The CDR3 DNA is TGTGCCAGCAGTTTATTTGGCGACAGGGACCTCAACTATGGCTACACCTTC. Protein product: CASSLFGDRDLNYGYTF.

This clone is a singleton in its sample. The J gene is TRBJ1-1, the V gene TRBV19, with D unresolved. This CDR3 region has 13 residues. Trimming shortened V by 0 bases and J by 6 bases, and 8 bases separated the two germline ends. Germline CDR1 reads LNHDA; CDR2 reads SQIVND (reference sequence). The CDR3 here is CASSIDGDAEAFF. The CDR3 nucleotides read TGTGCCAGTAGTATAGATGGAGACGCTGAAGCTTTCTTT.

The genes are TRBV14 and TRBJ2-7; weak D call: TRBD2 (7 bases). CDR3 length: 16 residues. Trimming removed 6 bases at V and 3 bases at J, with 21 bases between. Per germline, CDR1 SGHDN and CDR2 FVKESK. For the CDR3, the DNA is TGTGCCAGCAGTCCCCAGGTTGGCGGGGGCTTCTACGAGCAGTACTTC. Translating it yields CASSPQVGGGFYEQYF.

CDR3: CASSSTSGSHLYEQYF. Written as DNA, the CDR3 is TGCGCCAGCAGCTCAACTTCGGGGTCGCACCTTTACGAGCAGTACTTC. The chain combines TRBV4-1 with TRBJ2-7, with D perhaps TRBD2 (5 bases). Trimming shortened V by 5 bases and J by 4 bases, and 21 bases separated the two germline ends. This CDR3 region has 16 residues. The germline V gene encodes CDR1 MGHRA and CDR2 YSYEKL.

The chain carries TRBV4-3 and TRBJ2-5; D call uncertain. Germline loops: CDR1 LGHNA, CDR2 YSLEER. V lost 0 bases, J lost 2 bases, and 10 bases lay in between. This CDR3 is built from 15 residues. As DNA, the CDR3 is TGCGCCAGCAGCCAAGATGGGCCAGAGCAAGAGACCCAGTACTTC. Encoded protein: CASSQDGPEQETQYF.

The CDR3 coding sequence is TGTGCCAGCAGTCCGACAGGGGTGGTCGGGGAGCTGTTTTTT. This encodes CASSPTGVVGELFF. This chain uses TRBV6-5 with TRBJ2-2; TRBD1 matches 8 bases. Germline CDR1 and CDR2: MNHEY and SVGAGI. Losses at the gene ends were 5 bases for V and 7 bases for J; bases not matched to a gene: 6. The CDR3 sequence is 14 residues long.

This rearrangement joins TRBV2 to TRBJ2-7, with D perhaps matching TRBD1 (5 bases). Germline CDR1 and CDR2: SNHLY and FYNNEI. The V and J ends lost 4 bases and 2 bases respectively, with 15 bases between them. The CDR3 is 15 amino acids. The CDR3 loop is CASSVNALQAYEQYF. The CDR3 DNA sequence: TGTGCCAGCAGTGTAAATGCACTACAGGCCTACGAGCAGTACTTC.

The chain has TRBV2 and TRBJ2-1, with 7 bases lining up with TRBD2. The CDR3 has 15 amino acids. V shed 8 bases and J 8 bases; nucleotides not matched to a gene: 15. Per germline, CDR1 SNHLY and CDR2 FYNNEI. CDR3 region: CASPKGRERADEQFF. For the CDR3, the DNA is TGTGCCAGCCCCAAAGGGCGGGAGAGGGCGGATGAGCAGTTCTTC. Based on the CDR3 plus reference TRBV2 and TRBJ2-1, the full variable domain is EPEVTQTPSHQVTQMGQEVILRCVPISNHLYFYWYRQILGQKVEFLVSFYNNEISEKSEIFDDQFSVERPDGSNFTLKIRSTKLEDSAMYFCASPKGRERADEQFFGPGTRLTVL.

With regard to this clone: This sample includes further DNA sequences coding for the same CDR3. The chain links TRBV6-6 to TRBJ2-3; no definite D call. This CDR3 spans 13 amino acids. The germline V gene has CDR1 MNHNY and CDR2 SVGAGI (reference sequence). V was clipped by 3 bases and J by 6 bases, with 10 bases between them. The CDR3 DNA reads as TGTGCCAGCAGTTATAGTTTTCCGGATACGCAGTATTTT. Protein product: CASSYSFPDTQYF.

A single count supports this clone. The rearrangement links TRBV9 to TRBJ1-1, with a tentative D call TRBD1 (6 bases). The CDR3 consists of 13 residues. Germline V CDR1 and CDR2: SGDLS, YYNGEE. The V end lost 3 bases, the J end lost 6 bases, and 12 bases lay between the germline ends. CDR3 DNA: TGTGCCAGCAGCGCAGTGGGGGCAGCTGAAGCTTTCTTT. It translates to CASSAVGAAEAFF.

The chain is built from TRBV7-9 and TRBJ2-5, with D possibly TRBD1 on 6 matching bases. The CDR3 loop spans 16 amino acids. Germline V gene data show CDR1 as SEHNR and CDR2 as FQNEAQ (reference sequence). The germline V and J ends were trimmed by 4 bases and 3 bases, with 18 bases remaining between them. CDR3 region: CASSSFPMDSKETQYF. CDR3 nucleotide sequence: TGTGCCAGCAGCTCCTTCCCTATGGACAGCAAAGAGACCCAGTACTTC.

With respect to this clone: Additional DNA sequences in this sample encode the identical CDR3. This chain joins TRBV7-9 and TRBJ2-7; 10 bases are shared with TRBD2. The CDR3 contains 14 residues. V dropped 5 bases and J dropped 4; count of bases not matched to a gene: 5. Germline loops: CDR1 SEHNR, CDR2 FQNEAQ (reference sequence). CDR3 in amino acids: CASSASGSGYEQYF. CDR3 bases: TGTGCCAGCAGCGCTAGCGGGAGTGGATACGAGCAGTACTTC.

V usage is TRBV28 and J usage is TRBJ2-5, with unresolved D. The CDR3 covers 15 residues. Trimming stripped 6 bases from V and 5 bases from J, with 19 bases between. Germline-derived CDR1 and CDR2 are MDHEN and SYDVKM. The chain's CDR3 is CASSRMDNIWETQYF. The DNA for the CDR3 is TGTGCCAGCAGCCGTATGGATAATATATGGGAGACCCAGTACTTC.